This T cell receptor (beta chain) was identified in a study of Ad26.COV2.S vaccination and SARS-CoV-2 variants. V lost 5 bases to trimming and J lost 7 bases, with 9 bases between them. The germline V gene has CDR1 SGHVS and CDR2 FQNEAQ. The CDR3 is made up of 12 amino acids. Treatment of the sample: 15 to 20 received Ad26.COV2.S at low or high dose, single or two shots; 5 received placebo; per-sample allocation not given. Collection of samples fell on day 63 after the first vaccine or placebo injection. As its vector, the vaccine had Ad26, which expressed Wuhan-strain SARS-CoV-2 spike. Clones were read by immunoSEQ multiplex PCR, and TCRdb kept only the in-frame ones, dropping some. This sample carries 320,000 or so clones, 90% of them seen once, and the ten largest clones take over 5%.

This chain connects TRBV7-8 to TRBJ2-1; a possible D gene is TRBD2 (6 bases). Source: peripheral blood, taken in a trial of Ad26.COV2.S vaccine versus placebo. This sequence originates from a person aged 18-65 years who received the Ad26.COV2.S COVID-19 vaccine or a placebo. The CDR3 nucleotides read TGTGCCAGCAGCATGACTAGAAATGAGCAGTTCTTC. This sequence encodes CASSMTRNEQFF.